A selection of T cell receptor beta chains follows, all from one sample in a study of T-cell memory formation after mild COVID-19. TCRdb reprocessed the 5' RACE reads via MiXCR and lists one record per CDR3 protein. The profile shows around 200,000 distinct CDR3 sequences, around 20% of them singletons. Specimen: PBMCs or a T cell subset sorted from them (not recorded which). The receptors shown here come from a man aged 18 to 29 who had mild COVID-19 (a few samples of this study predate the infection). Cell type and time point are not known. Both conserved end residues are part of each CDR3. D genes are given only for firm matches. The size of a clone is reported for some rows only, either as once, few or many, or as a class for expanded clones.

clone_size,d_call,v_call,j_call,cdr3_nt,cdr3_aa
-,-,TRBV7-2,TRBJ2-1,TGTGCCAGCAGCCCGGGGGTGGATGAGCAGTTCTTC,CASSPGVDEQFF
-,-,TRBV6-5,TRBJ1-6,TGTGCCAGCAAGACGCAGCCGTTGGGATCACCCCTCCACTTT,CASKTQPLGSPLHF
-,TRBD1,TRBV7-7,TRBJ1-1,TGTGCCAGCAGCACCTCGACAGGGACCGAAGCTTTCTTT,CASSTSTGTEAFF
-,-,TRBV20-1,TRBJ2-3,TGCAGTGCTAGGGGGACTGGGGCAGGGCATACGCAGTATTTT,CSARGTGAGHTQYF
many,-,TRBV28,TRBJ2-5,TGTGCCAGCAGTCTCCTAAAGAAGACCCAGTACTTC,CASSLLKKTQYF
few,-,TRBV12-3/TRBV12-4,TRBJ1-2,TGTGCCAGCAGTTTAAGGCTGTGGAATGGCTACACCTTC,CASSLRLWNGYTF
few,TRBD1,TRBV6-2/TRBV6-3,TRBJ1-5,TGTGCCAGCAGTTACTCGAAGGGACAGGGGAGCAATCAGCCCCAGCATTTT,CASSYSKGQGSNQPQHF
-,-,TRBV11-2,TRBJ2-7,TGTGCCAGCGCCTGGAGAAGCTCCTACGAGCAGTACTTC,CASAWRSSYEQYF
-,-,TRBV15,TRBJ2-3,TGTGCCACCAGCAGAGGGGTCAGGGGAAGCACAGATACGCAGTATTTT,CATSRGVRGSTDTQYF
few,-,TRBV5-1,TRBJ2-1,TGCGCCAGCAGCTTGGCGCAGGGAGCCCACAATGAGCAGTTCTTC,CASSLAQGAHNEQFF
few,TRBD1,TRBV6-5,TRBJ1-5,TGTGCCAGCAGGGACAACAGGGGAAATCAGCCCCAGCATTTT,CASRDNRGNQPQHF
-,-,TRBV7-2,TRBJ1-5,TGTGCCAGCAGCACCGGACGGGATCAGCCCCAGCATTTT,CASSTGRDQPQHF
-,TRBD1,TRBV2,TRBJ2-7,TGTGCCAGCTGGACAGGCTCCTACGAGCAGTACTTC,CASWTGSYEQYF
many,-,TRBV12-3/TRBV12-4,TRBJ1-3,TGTGCCAGCAGTTTGCACTCTGGAAACACCATATATTTT,CASSLHSGNTIYF
-,-,TRBV7-8,TRBJ2-2,TGTGCCAGCAGCCAGCAGGGAAACACCGGGGAGCTGTTTTTT,CASSQQGNTGELFF
-,TRBD1,TRBV7-2,TRBJ1-2,TGTGCCAGCACCCACCGGGACAGCTATAACGGCTACACCTTC,CASTHRDSYNGYTF
-,-,TRBV20-1,TRBJ1-4,TGCAGTGCTAGGATGGGGGGCAACGAAAAACTGTTTTTT,CSARMGGNEKLFF
-,-,TRBV12-3/TRBV12-4,TRBJ2-3,TGTGCCAGCAGGTGGGACACCAAGGGCACAGATACGCAGTATTTT,CASRWDTKGTDTQYF
many,-,TRBV5-6,TRBJ2-7,TGTGCCAGCAGCTTAGTCGTCTCCTACGAGCAGTACTTC,CASSLVVSYEQYF
few,-,TRBV5-1,TRBJ2-3,TGCGCCAGCAGCTTTCTTGGACCCACAGATACGCAGTATTTT,CASSFLGPTDTQYF
-,-,TRBV7-3,TRBJ2-2,TGTGCCAGCAGCTCAACCCTTGCGACAGGGAACACCGGGGAGCTGTTTTTT,CASSSTLATGNTGELFF
-,TRBD1,TRBV4-1,TRBJ2-5,TGCGCCAGCAGCCAAGGCCTTACGGACAGGCAAGAGACCCAGTACTTC,CASSQGLTDRQETQYF
few,TRBD2,TRBV15,TRBJ2-1,TGTGCCACCAGCAGAGACCCCGGGACTAACTACAATGAGCAGTTCTTC,CATSRDPGTNYNEQFF
few,TRBD2,TRBV7-2,TRBJ2-3,TGTGCCAGCAGCTTAGGCGGGGGGGTAGGAGATACGCAGTATTTT,CASSLGGGVGDTQYF
few,-,TRBV2,TRBJ2-5,TGTGCCAGCCAGGGGTTGGAGACCCAGTACTTC,CASQGLETQYF
many,-,TRBV5-1,TRBJ2-5,TGTGCCAGCAGCTTGGGGAGCCAAGAGACCCAGTACTTC,CASSLGSQETQYF